The 31 T cell receptor beta chains reported below all come from one sample, sequenced in a study of blood T cell repertoires in COVID-19. Generated by immunoSEQ multiplex PCR, the TCRdb table keeps only in-frame clones and is missing some. The profile shows about 320,000 clones, roughly 85% of them singletons. Sequenced sample: PBMCs or T cells enriched from blood (not recorded which). The receptors originated from a woman in her 30s who had been exposed to COVID-19.

The gene calls are TRBV10-2 and TRBJ1-2, with D hard to call. V lost 6 bases to trimming and J lost 4 bases, with 15 bases between them. This CDR3 spans 14 amino acids. Germline V gene sequence: CDR1 WSHSY, CDR2 SAAADI. CDR3 in amino acids: CASRDLGRIYGYTF. CDR3 in DNA: TGCGCCAGCAGGGACCTCGGGAGAATCTATGGCTACACCTTC.

The chain has TRBV7-2 and TRBJ2-7; TRBD2 matches 8 bases. The CDR3 sequence is 13 residues long. With 4 bases clipped from V and 6 bases from J, the junction kept 5 bases outside the gene matches. The germline V gene encodes CDR1 SGHTA and CDR2 FQGNSA. CDR3 sequence (DNA): TGTGCCAGCAGCTCGGGACTAGAAGGCGAGCAGTACTTC. Translation gives CASSSGLEGEQYF.

J is TRBJ1-4 and V is TRBV7-8, with D unresolved. Germline values: CDR1 SGHVS, CDR2 FQNEAQ. This CDR3 spans 16 amino acids. V dropped 0 bases and J dropped 7 bases, with 15 bases sitting between them. The CDR3 nucleotides are TGTGCCAGCAGCTTAGCGCGCGGGATCAATTCTGAAAAACTGTTTTTT. It encodes CASSLARGINSEKLFF.

This clone was recorded once. The V gene is TRBV24-1, the J gene TRBJ2-3; possible D gene TRBD1, 5 bases. The CDR3 has 12 amino acids. V lost 10 bases, J lost 2 bases, and 9 bases lay in between. CDR1 is KGHDR, CDR2 SFDVKD, per germline. The CDR3 region is CATQGVTDTQYF. In nucleotides, the CDR3 is TGTGCCACTCAGGGTGTCACAGATACGCAGTATTTT.

V usage is TRBV30 and J usage is TRBJ1-5, with D uncertain. Trimming pared 1 base from V and 4 bases from J, leaving 8 bases between. CDR3 length: 13 residues. Germline V lookup: CDR1 GTSNPN, CDR2 SVGIG (reference sequence). The CDR3 bases are TGTGCCTGGAGTGGAGGGCCAAATCAGCCCCAGCATTTT. This translates into CAWSGGPNQPQHF.

The chain uses TRBV10-1 and TRBJ2-2, with TRBD2 identical over 10 bases. Germline trimming cut 0 bases from V and 5 bases from J; bases unmatched to any gene: 0. The CDR3 length is 15 residues. Germline V gene data show CDR1 as WNHNN and CDR2 as SYGVQD (reference sequence). The chain's CDR3 is CASSESSGGTGELFF. Here the CDR3 DNA reads TGCGCCAGCAGTGAGTCTAGCGGGGGGACCGGGGAGCTGTTTTTT.

This chain uses TRBV28 with TRBJ2-3; D is possibly TRBD2 (5 bases). The length of the CDR3 is 14 residues. Per the germline V gene, CDR1 is MDHEN and CDR2 is SYDVKM. The V and J ends lost 5 bases and 4 bases respectively, with 13 bases between them. The CDR3 DNA sequence: TGTGCCAGCAGTGCTTGGAGCGGAGCAGATACGCAGTATTTT. It translates to CASSAWSGADTQYF.

This clone was detected once. V is TRBV5-4 and J is TRBJ2-7; D is ambiguous. V shed 3 bases and J shed 5 bases, with 12 bases lying between them. The V gene's germline CDR1 is SGHNT and CDR2 YYREEE (reference sequence). This CDR3 has 13 residues. CDR3 in DNA: TGTGCCAGCAGCTCACCGACGACAAACGAGCAGTACTTC. Translation: CASSSPTTNEQYF.

J is TRBJ2-1 and V is TRBV19; D is possibly TRBD2 (5 bases). The CDR3 is 14 residues long. The ends were cut back, 5 bases at V and 4 bases at J, with 12 bases in the middle. Germline assignment: CDR1 LNHDA and CDR2 SQIVND (reference sequence). CDR3 DNA: TGTGCCAGTAGTCCAGGACTGTTGTACAATGAGCAGTTCTTC. Translated: CASSPGLLYNEQFF.

The chain's CDR3 is CASSALTGGRNSPLHF. CDR3 sequence (DNA): TGTGCCAGTAGTGCCCTAACAGGGGGGCGGAATTCACCCCTCCACTTT. The V gene is TRBV19, the J gene TRBJ1-6; TRBD1 matches at 8 bases. The V gene end was trimmed by 5 bases and the J gene end by 7 bases; junction bases not matched to a gene: 10. The CDR3 runs to 16 residues. Germline CDR1 and CDR2: LNHDA and SQIVND (reference sequence).

This chain links TRBV6-5 with TRBJ2-7; 10 bases line up with TRBD1. Germline loops: CDR1 MNHEY, CDR2 SVGAGI. CDR3 size: 14 residues. The junction had 8 bases not matched to a gene; V was cut back by 6 bases and J by 6 bases. DNA of the CDR3: TGTGCCAGCAGGACAGGGGGCGAAGGCGGCGAGCAGTACTTC. Translating it yields CASRTGGEGGEQYF.

The chain uses TRBV5-8 and TRBJ1-2, with D tentatively TRBD1 (5 bases). Germline CDR1 reads SGHTS; CDR2 reads YDEGEE. The V gene lost 5 bases and the J gene lost 3 bases, with 17 bases spanning the gap. CDR3 length: 15 amino acids. The CDR3 DNA reads TGTGCCAGCAGTGGTGGGGGGTTTGAATACTATGGCTACACCTTC. It codes for CASSGGGFEYYGYTF.

This clone has only a few counts. The chain uses TRBV30 and TRBJ2-7, with D possibly matching TRBD2 (5 bases). Germline V CDR1 and CDR2: GTSNPN, SVGIG (reference sequence). This CDR3 contains 11 residues. V lost 5 bases and J 7 bases, leaving 12 bases between the germline ends. This CDR3 is CAWGLTGEQYF. The CDR3 region has the DNA TGTGCCTGGGGGTTAACGGGGGAGCAGTACTTC.

The chain recombines TRBV6-5 with TRBJ2-3; no clear D gene. The V gene's germline CDR1 is MNHEY and CDR2 SVGAGI. Trimming stripped 7 bases from V and 4 bases from J, with 9 bases between. CDR3 length: 12 residues. The CDR3, as DNA: TGTGCCAGCACTAACGTGGCAGATACGCAGTATTTT. Protein sequence: CASTNVADTQYF.

As to this clone: This specimen includes other DNA sequences encoding the same CDR3. The V gene is TRBV10-1, the J gene TRBJ2-1; weak D call: TRBD2 (6 bases). V was pared by 4 bases and J by 4 bases, with 8 bases between. Germline CDR1 is WNHNN and CDR2 is SYGVQD (reference sequence). This CDR3 comprises 13 residues. The CDR3 nucleotides read TGCGCCAGCAGTGGGGACTCTTACAATGAGCAGTTCTTC. It translates to CASSGDSYNEQFF.

The V and J genes are TRBV5-4 and TRBJ2-7; 7 bases are shared with TRBD2. The CDR3 spans 13 residues. J lost 6 bases, V lost 2 bases, and 5 bases had no gene match. Germline V gene lookup returns CDR1 SGHNT and CDR2 YYREEE (reference sequence). CDR3 sequence reads: CASSFTGGSEQYF. The CDR3 DNA reads as TGTGCCAGCAGCTTTACGGGGGGTTCCGAGCAGTACTTC.

This chain uses TRBV5-1 with TRBJ2-1; 7 bases align to TRBD1. Looked up from germline, CDR1 is SGHRS and CDR2 is YFSETQ. With 1 base clipped from V and 4 bases from J, the junction kept 8 bases outside the gene matches. The CDR3 length is 16 residues. The CDR3 reads CASSLLTGSGYNEQFF. In nucleotides, the CDR3 is TGCGCCAGCAGCTTGTTGACAGGGTCTGGTTACAATGAGCAGTTCTTC.

V gene TRBV2 combines with J gene TRBJ2-2; 7 nucleotides align to TRBD1. CDR3 length equals 15 residues. J lost 1 base, V lost 4 bases, and 3 bases had no gene match. Germline lookup yields CDR1 SNHLY and CDR2 FYNNEI. The CDR3 region has the DNA TGTGCCAGCAGTGCCCGGGACAGGAACACCGGGGAGCTGTTTTTT. Protein product: CASSARDRNTGELFF.

The chain couples TRBV6-1 to TRBJ2-7; possible D gene TRBD2, 6 bases. In germline, CDR1 is MNHNS, CDR2 SASEGT. The CDR3 is 17 amino acids. V lost 1 base, J lost 6 bases, and 22 bases lay in between. CDR3 DNA sequence: TGTGCCAGCAGTGAAGTTCCCCTTCACGAAGGGAGGCCCGAGCAGTACTTC. It yields the protein CASSEVPLHEGRPEQYF.

The genes are TRBV29-1 and TRBJ1-1; D is undetermined. The CDR3 runs 14 residues. The germline V gene has CDR1 SQVTM and CDR2 ANQGSEA. The V end lost 7 bases, the J end lost 0 bases, and 15 bases lay between the germline ends. In DNA form, the CDR3 reads TGCAGCGCAGTGACTCGAGTTTTGAACACTGAAGCTTTCTTT. It encodes CSAVTRVLNTEAFF.

The chain carries TRBV27 and TRBJ1-5; 9 bases line up with TRBD1. CDR3 length equals 16 residues. CDR1 and CDR2 (germline): MNHEY, SMNVEV (reference sequence). V shed 2 bases and J 2 bases; nucleotides not matched to a gene: 4. The CDR3 bases are TGTGCCAGCAGTTTAATACAGGGGGCAGGCAATCAGCCCCAGCATTTT. This encodes CASSLIQGAGNQPQHF.

The rearrangement joins TRBV20-1 to TRBJ1-6, with D perhaps TRBD1 (5 bases). Germline V gene data show CDR1 as DFQATT and CDR2 as SNEGSKA (reference sequence). The CDR3 is made up of 13 amino acids. V lost 3 bases and J lost 8, with 11 bases in between. The CDR3 DNA reads TGCAGTGCTAGTGACAGTCAGGATTCACCCCTCCACTTT. As protein: CSASDSQDSPLHF.

The V gene is TRBV5-8, the J gene TRBJ2-2; 10 nucleotides align to TRBD1. Trimming removed 3 bases from V and 7 bases from J; junction bases left unmatched: 9. Germline values: CDR1 SGHTS, CDR2 YDEGEE. The length of the CDR3 is 16 residues. The CDR3 sequence is CASSSTGTGVYGELFF. Here the CDR3 DNA reads TGTGCCAGCAGCTCTACCGGGACAGGGGTCTACGGGGAGCTGTTTTTT.

This chain joins TRBV12-5 and TRBJ2-3; 16 bases are a match to TRBD2. This CDR3 comprises 16 residues. CDR1 and CDR2 (germline): LGHNT, FRNRAP. With 5 bases clipped from V and 4 bases from J, the junction kept 3 bases outside the gene matches. CDR3 nucleotides: TGTGCTAGTGGTACGGGGACTAGCGGGGGGGCAGATACGCAGTATTTT. Protein sequence: CASGTGTSGGADTQYF.

The J gene is TRBJ2-5, the V gene TRBV27, with a possible D match to TRBD2 (5 bases). The CDR3 is 15 amino acids. Germline loops: CDR1 MNHEY, CDR2 SMNVEV (reference sequence). V gave up 5 bases and J gave up 2 bases, with 15 bases separating them. CDR3 in DNA: TGTGCCAGCAGTCCCACCCCCGGGGAGCAAGAGACCCAGTACTTC. Translating gives CASSPTPGEQETQYF.

The gene calls are TRBV28 and TRBJ1-2, with unresolved D. The germline V gene has CDR1 MDHEN and CDR2 SYDVKM. CDR3 length: 15 residues. Trimming took off 9 bases at V and 0 bases at J, with 17 bases between the two ends. The CDR3 DNA sequence: TGTGCCAGTCAGTCCGGGTCCTCAGCTAACTATGGCTACACCTTC. This codes for CASQSGSSANYGYTF.

The chain uses TRBV12-3 or TRBV12-4 and TRBJ2-2; D remains unclear. CDR3 length: 12 amino acids. Trimming pared 3 bases from V and 7 bases from J, leaving 6 bases between. In nucleotides, the CDR3 is TGTGCCAGCAGTTTTCATTTCGGGGAGCTGTTTTTT. Its protein product is CASSFHFGELFF.

This clone was seen a handful of times. The chain is built from TRBV5-6 and TRBJ1-3; the D is unclear. The CDR3 extends over 15 amino acids. V was clipped by 2 bases and J by 0 bases, with 9 bases between them. Germline-derived CDR1 and CDR2 are SGHDT and YYEEEE. The CDR3, as DNA: TGTGCCAGCAGCTTTGGCCTGATCTCTGGAAACACCATATATTTT. It is translated as CASSFGLISGNTIYF.

This clone was picked up one time. The V and J genes are TRBV7-9 and TRBJ2-7; a weak D match, TRBD2 (7 bases). Trimming pared 1 base from V and 6 bases from J, leaving 13 bases between. Germline CDR1 SEHNR, CDR2 FQNEAQ (reference sequence). CDR3 length: 14 residues. The CDR3 here is CASSLDGGPGEQYF. The CDR3 coding sequence is TGTGCCAGCAGCTTAGACGGGGGGCCCGGCGAGCAGTACTTC. The entire variable domain, with the rest obtained from reference TRBV7-9 and TRBJ2-7, is as follows: DTGVSQNPRHKITKRGQNVTFRCDPISEHNRLYWYRQTLGQGPEFLTYFQNEAQLEKSRLLSDRFSAERPKGSFSTLEIQRTEQGDSAMYLCASSLDGGPGEQYFGPGTRLTVT.

At least ten counts were recorded for this clone. V and J are TRBV5-1 and TRBJ2-4; the D is unclear. V dropped 3 bases and J dropped 3 bases, with 13 bases sitting between them. CDR3 length equals 15 residues. Germline CDR1 is SGHRS and CDR2 is YFSETQ. The DNA of the CDR3 is TGCGCCAGCAGCTCCGTTTTAGGAGACAAAAACATTCAGTACTTC. Protein sequence: CASSSVLGDKNIQYF.

The chain combines TRBV28 with TRBJ1-4; 8 positions match TRBD1. Germline values: CDR1 MDHEN, CDR2 SYDVKM. Germline trimming cut 6 bases from V and 6 bases from J; bases unmatched to any gene: 9. This CDR3 is built from 15 residues. The CDR3 protein is CASRWQGARYEKLFF. CDR3 DNA sequence: TGTGCCAGCAGGTGGCAGGGGGCGCGCTATGAAAAACTGTTTTTT.